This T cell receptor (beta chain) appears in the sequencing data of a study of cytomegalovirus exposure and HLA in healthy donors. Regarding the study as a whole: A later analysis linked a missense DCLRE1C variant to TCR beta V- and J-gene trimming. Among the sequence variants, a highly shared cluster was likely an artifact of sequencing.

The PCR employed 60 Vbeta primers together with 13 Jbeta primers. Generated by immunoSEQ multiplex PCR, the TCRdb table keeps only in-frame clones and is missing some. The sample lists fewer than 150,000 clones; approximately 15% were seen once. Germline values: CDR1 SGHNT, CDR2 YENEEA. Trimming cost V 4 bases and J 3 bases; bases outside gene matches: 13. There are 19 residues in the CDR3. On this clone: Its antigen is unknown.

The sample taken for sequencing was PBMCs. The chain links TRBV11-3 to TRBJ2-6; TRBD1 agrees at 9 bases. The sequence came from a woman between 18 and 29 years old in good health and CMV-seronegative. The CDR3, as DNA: TGTGCCAGCAGCTCAACCCCTGGGACAGGGATCTGTGGGGCCAACGTCCTGACTTTC. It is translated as CASSSTPGTGICGANVLTF.